These 17 T cell receptor beta chains were sequenced from one sample in a study of OX40 agonist ivuxolimab in advanced cancers. Sequencing used immunoSEQ multiplex PCR; TCRdb keeps in-frame clones, though not all of them. Among about 60,000 clones listed, more than 75% were seen once. Material: CD4+ or CD8+ T cells sorted from blood, obtained in a trial of the OX40 agonist ivuxolimab. These TCRs come from an adult with an advanced solid tumor such as melanoma, head and neck, liver or kidney cancer.

This clone appeared once. This chain links TRBV5-6 with TRBJ2-1; D is ambiguous. Germline V gives CDR1 SGHDT, CDR2 YYEEEE. This CDR3 spans 16 amino acids. V was shortened by 3 bases and J by 3 bases, with 16 bases between the two germline ends. Here the CDR3 DNA reads TGTGCCAGCAGCTCGAATCATCAGTGGGTCTACAATGAGCAGTTCTTC. Its protein is CASSSNHQWVYNEQFF.

The chain is built from TRBV10-3 and TRBJ2-3, with TRBD1 as a possible D gene (5 bases). Germline V CDR1 and CDR2: ENHRY, SYGVKD. Deletions cut 8 bases from V and 4 bases from J, with 7 bases between. The CDR3 is 11 residues long. CDR3 region: CAIAGSDTQYF. The CDR3 nucleotides are TGTGCCATCGCAGGGTCAGATACGCAGTATTTT.

The V gene is TRBV28, the J gene TRBJ2-3; possible D gene TRBD2, 8 bases. This CDR3 region has 17 residues. Per the germline V gene, CDR1 is MDHEN and CDR2 is SYDVKM. V was trimmed by 7 bases and J by 2 bases, leaving 22 bases between them. The CDR3 here is CASTPGGLVTPTDTQYF. Written as DNA, the CDR3 is TGTGCCAGCACCCCAGGGGGACTAGTTACCCCCACAGATACGCAGTATTTT.

This clone was picked up a small number of times. At one end, the junction sequence differs from germline, possibly due to a read error. This chain joins TRBV19 and TRBJ2-1; no clear D gene. Germline loops: CDR1 LNHDA, CDR2 SQIVND (reference sequence). The CDR3 extends over 11 amino acids. The CDR3 bases are TGTGCCAGTAGTATCCTGAATGACCAGTTCTTC. This codes for CASSILNDQFF. The whole variable domain, remainder taken from reference TRBV19 and TRBJ2-1, is DGGITQSPKYLFRKEGQNVTLSCEQNLNHDAMYWYRQDPGQGLRLIYYSQIVNDFQKGDIAEGYSVSREKKESFPLTVTSAQKNPTAFYLCASSILNDQFFGPGTRLTVL.

The chain uses TRBV20-1 and TRBJ2-3; D is unresolved. The CDR3 has 11 amino acids. The germline gives CDR1 DFQATT, CDR2 SNEGSKA (reference sequence). V was clipped by 1 base and J by 7 bases, with 6 bases between them. The CDR3 sequence is CSARGQNTQYF. CDR3 coding DNA: TGCAGTGCTAGAGGCCAGAATACGCAGTATTTT.

CDR3 nucleotides: TGCGCCAGCAGTGAGTCTTTTGGGCCTAGGGGCACAGGGAAAAAAAATCAGCCCCAGCATTTT. It codes for CASSESFGPRGTGKKNQPQHF. The genes are TRBV10-1 and TRBJ1-5; tentatively, D is TRBD1 (6 bases). With 0 bases removed from V and 4 bases from J, the gap between germline ends came to 28 bases. CDR1 WNHNN and CDR2 SYGVQD come from the germline V gene (reference sequence). This CDR3 contains 21 residues.

The chain couples TRBV18 to TRBJ2-7; 8 bases agree with TRBD1. The CDR3 is 13 amino acids. V lost 6 bases, J lost 3 bases, and 4 bases stayed unmatched. CDR1 KGHSH and CDR2 LQKENI come from the germline V gene. CDR3 in DNA: TGTGCCAGCTCGCTAGGACAGGGCTACGAGCAGTACTTC. This translates into CASSLGQGYEQYF.

This clone was recorded only once. J is TRBJ2-7 and V is TRBV5-1, with D possibly being TRBD2 (5 bases). With 0 bases removed from V and 3 bases from J, the gap between germline ends came to 10 bases. Germline V gene data show CDR1 as SGHRS and CDR2 as YFSETQ. The CDR3 is 14 residues long. CDR3 sequence: CASSLVSGNYEQYF. For the CDR3, the DNA is TGCGCCAGCAGCTTGGTTTCCGGGAACTACGAGCAGTACTTC. The full variable domain, rest sourced from reference TRBV5-1 and TRBJ2-7, is KAGVTQTPRYLIKTRGQQVTLSCSPISGHRSVSWYQQTPGQGLQFLFEYFSETQRNKGNFPGRFSGRQFSNSRSEMNVSTLELGDSALYLCASSLVSGNYEQYFGPGTRLTVT.

This clone was observed a handful of times. V gene TRBV6-5 combines with J gene TRBJ2-1, with D hard to call. Germline assignment: CDR1 MNHEY and CDR2 SVGAGI. V dropped 2 bases and J dropped 10 bases, with 6 bases sitting between them. The length of the CDR3 is 11 residues. The CDR3 sequence is CASSYGREQFF. The CDR3 bases are TGTGCCAGCAGTTACGGGCGGGAGCAGTTCTTC.

CDR3 nucleotides: TGCAGCGTTGAAAACGGGGTCAGTAACTATGGCTACACCTTC. Amino acids: CSVENGVSNYGYTF. The chain carries TRBV29-1 and TRBJ1-2, with D unclear. Germline V gene lookup returns CDR1 SQVTM and CDR2 ANQGSEA. CDR3 length: 14 amino acids. Trimming removed 2 bases from V and 1 base from J, with 11 bases in between.

The J gene is TRBJ2-5, the V gene TRBV6-1, with D tentatively TRBD2 (6 bases). There are 14 residues in the CDR3. Trimming stripped 3 bases from V and 5 bases from J, with 13 bases between. Per germline, CDR1 MNHNS and CDR2 SASEGT. The CDR3: CASSDQGGGETQYF. Written as DNA, the CDR3 is TGTGCCAGCAGTGACCAAGGTGGGGGGGAGACCCAGTACTTC.

The CDR3, as DNA: TGCGCCAGCAGCTCGGGTTGGAACACTGAAGCTTTCTTT. Its translation is CASSSGWNTEAFF. The genes are TRBV5-1 and TRBJ1-1; unclear D gene. The CDR3 consists of 13 residues. The germline V gene encodes CDR1 SGHRS and CDR2 YFSETQ. V dropped 3 bases and J dropped 1 base, with 7 bases sitting between them. Drawing the rest from reference TRBV5-1 and TRBJ1-1, the complete variable domain is KAGVTQTPRYLIKTRGQQVTLSCSPISGHRSVSWYQQTPGQGLQFLFEYFSETQRNKGNFPGRFSGRQFSNSRSEMNVSTLELGDSALYLCASSSGWNTEAFFGQGTRLTVV.

This chain links TRBV18 with TRBJ2-3; D uncertain. Germline V gene sequence: CDR1 KGHSH, CDR2 LQKENI. Trimming cost V 6 bases and J 5 bases, with 15 bases left between them. The CDR3 is 14 residues long. CDR3 DNA sequence: TGTGCCAGCTCCCCGGCGATTAGAGAAGATACGCAGTATTTT. It codes for CASSPAIREDTQYF.

The chain couples TRBV7-8 to TRBJ1-4; no firm D call. Looked up from germline, CDR1 is SGHVS and CDR2 is FQNEAQ. V shed 5 bases and J shed 0 bases, with 13 bases lying between them. CDR3 length: 16 residues. CDR3 sequence: CASSLLVSSTNEKLFF. CDR3 sequence (DNA): TGTGCCAGCAGCCTCCTGGTGTCTTCAACTAATGAAAAACTGTTTTTT.

This chain joins TRBV7-2 and TRBJ2-1, with TRBD2 matching 7 bases. Germline V gene data show CDR1 as SGHTA and CDR2 as FQGNSA. J gave up 0 bases and V 0 bases, and 2 bases lay outside the gene matches. This CDR3 is built from 16 residues. CDR3 in DNA: TGTGCCAGCAGCTTAGCGGCGGGAGCCTCCTACAATGAGCAGTTCTTC. This encodes CASSLAAGASYNEQFF.

The V call is TRBV5-1, the J call TRBJ2-7; 7 bases match TRBD2. The CDR3 consists of 14 residues. The germline V gene has CDR1 SGHRS and CDR2 YFSETQ. The trim removed 2 bases at V and 6 bases at J, leaving 8 bases unmatched. The CDR3 coding sequence is TGCGCCAGCAGCTTAAGCGGGATAGTTGGCGAGCAGTACTTC. Its protein product is CASSLSGIVGEQYF.

This chain joins TRBV7-9 and TRBJ1-5, with 10 bases identical to TRBD1. Germline V gene lookup returns CDR1 SEHNR and CDR2 FQNEAQ (reference sequence). With V trimmed by 5 bases and J by 3 bases, 7 bases remained unmatched. This CDR3 is 16 amino acids long. The CDR3 region is CASSATTGGVNQPQHF. The CDR3 DNA reads TGTGCCAGCAGCGCAACGACAGGGGGCGTCAATCAGCCCCAGCATTTT.